The rows below give T cell receptor beta chains drawn from one sample of a study of blood T cell repertoires in COVID-19. TCRdb's copy holds only in-frame clones and misses some; the assay was immunoSEQ multiplex PCR. This sample carries more than 250,000 clones, about four fifths of them seen once, and the ten largest clones take about 1.2%. Sequencing was performed on peripheral blood. These receptors all stem from a woman aged 50 to 65 with acute or convalescent COVID-19. Each CDR3 is given with its conserved first and last residue. The D gene is left open where the match is weak. A clone size is listed for some rows: how often the clone was seen (once, few, many), or a class if it is expanded.

size	length	V	D	J	CDR3	DNA
.	13	TRBV7-9	.	TRBJ2-5	CASKGRGQETQYF	TGTGCCAGCAAAGGCAGGGGCCAAGAGACCCAGTACTTC
.	15	TRBV4-1	TRBD2	TRBJ2-3	CASSQVERGSDTQYF	TGCGCCAGCAGCCAAGTTGAGCGGGGATCAGATACGCAGTATTTT
.	14	TRBV27	.	TRBJ2-7	CASSSIQTAYEQYF	TGTGCCAGCAGTTCAATTCAGACAGCCTACGAGCAGTACTTC
.	14	TRBV6-5	TRBD1	TRBJ2-7	CASRAGTGTYEQYF	TGTGCCAGCAGGGCCGGGACAGGGACCTACGAGCAGTACTTC
.	15	TRBV28	TRBD1	TRBJ1-2	CASSSSGQGRGGYTF	TGTGCCAGCAGTTCCTCGGGACAGGGAAGGGGAGGCTACACCTTC
once	13	TRBV5-1	.	TRBJ1-1	CASRLGGGTEAFF	TGCGCCAGCAGACTCGGCGGGGGCACTGAAGCTTTCTTT
.	12	TRBV29-1	.	TRBJ1-5	CSVQNSNQPQHF	TGCAGCGTTCAAAATAGCAATCAGCCCCAGCATTTT
.	14	TRBV5-1	.	TRBJ1-1	CASSLEGQPGGAFF	TGCGCCAGCAGCTTGGAAGGCCAACCCGGAGGGGCTTTCTTT
.	14	TRBV7-7	.	TRBJ2-5	CASSLAPGGETQYF	TGTGCCAGCAGCTTAGCCCCCGGCGGGGAGACCCAGTACTTC
once	15	TRBV24-1	.	TRBJ2-5	CATSHSQGHQETQYF	TGTGCCACCAGTCATTCGCAGGGGCACCAAGAGACCCAGTACTTC
.	19	TRBV30	TRBD2	TRBJ2-1	CAWSVPGSSIIAGGKEQFF	TGTGCCTGGAGTGTACCCGGCTCTTCGATCATAGCGGGGGGTAAGGAGCAGTTCTTC
.	13	TRBV27	.	TRBJ2-3	CASLSEGEDTQYF	TGTGCCAGTTTGAGCGAGGGAGAGGATACGCAGTATTTT
.	12	TRBV9	.	TRBJ2-1	CASSVLSGEQFF	TGTGCCAGCAGCGTTCTCAGCGGCGAGCAGTTCTTC
.	14	TRBV3-1/TRBV3-2	TRBD2	TRBJ2-2	CASSRRGVGGELFF	TGTGCCAGCAGCCGACGGGGGGTTGGCGGGGAGCTGTTTTTT
.	12	TRBV12-3/TRBV12-4	.	TRBJ2-7	CASSFGAYEQYF	TGTGCCAGCAGTTTTGGGGCATACGAGCAGTACTTC
.	15	TRBV27	TRBD1	TRBJ1-6	CASSFLTGGNSPLHF	TGTGCCAGCAGTTTCTTAACAGGGGGGAATTCACCCCTCCACTTT
few	15	TRBV10-3	.	TRBJ2-2	CAISESGKVSGELFF	TGTGCCATCAGTGAGTCCGGGAAAGTGTCCGGGGAGCTGTTTTTT
.	12	TRBV19	TRBD1	TRBJ1-1	CASSPQGTEAFF	TGTGCCAGTAGTCCACAGGGGACTGAAGCTTTCTTT
many	15	TRBV7-2	TRBD1	TRBJ1-5	CASSIAGGSVQPQHF	TGTGCCAGCAGCATTGCAGGGGGCTCTGTTCAGCCCCAGCATTTT
.	13	TRBV7-9	.	TRBJ1-1	CASGPGLGTEAFF	TGTGCCAGCGGACCAGGGCTTGGGACTGAAGCTTTCTTT
.	12	TRBV25-1	.	TRBJ1-1	CASSPTGTEAFF	TGTGCCAGCAGTCCTACGGGCACTGAAGCTTTCTTT
.	17	TRBV5-5	TRBD2	TRBJ2-3	CASSLARSGGGADTQYF	TGTGCCAGCAGCTTGGCCAGGAGCGGGGGGGGCGCAGATACGCAGTATTTT
.	15	TRBV28	TRBD1	TRBJ2-5	CASSSNRDREETQYF	TGTGCCAGCAGTTCTAACCGGGACAGGGAAGAGACCCAGTACTTC
.	15	TRBV4-1	.	TRBJ1-5	CASSPVTGENQPQHF	TGCGCCAGCAGTCCTGTGACAGGAGAGAATCAGCCCCAGCATTTT
.	13	TRBV27	.	TRBJ1-1	CASKGPERTEAFF	TGTGCCAGCAAGGGGCCAGAACGCACTGAAGCTTTCTTT
.	15	TRBV5-1	TRBD1	TRBJ1-4	CASSRTGGTNEKLFF	TGCGCCAGCAGCCGCACAGGGGGCACTAATGAAAAACTGTTTTTT
.	14	TRBV6-1	.	TRBJ1-1	CASSEQGRRGEAFF	TGTGCCAGCAGTGAACAAGGCAGGAGGGGTGAAGCTTTCTTT
.	16	TRBV19	TRBD1	TRBJ1-1	CATQDRGRLKNTEAFF	TGTGCCACCCAAGACAGGGGGCGCCTTAAGAACACTGAAGCTTTCTTT
.	16	TRBV19	TRBD2	TRBJ2-3	CASSIGGLADTDTQYF	TGTGCCAGTAGTATAGGAGGACTAGCGGATACAGATACGCAGTATTTT
.	12	TRBV29-1	TRBD1	TRBJ2-7	CSVGTGGHEQYF	TGCAGCGTTGGGACAGGGGGCCACGAGCAGTACTTC
.	16	TRBV4-3	.	TRBJ2-5	CASSQDWGPSQETQYF	TGCGCCAGCAGCCAAGATTGGGGGCCATCCCAAGAGACCCAGTACTTC
.	16	TRBV5-4	.	TRBJ1-5	CASSIDSYLGNQPQHF	TGTGCCAGCAGTATCGACAGTTACCTTGGGAATCAGCCCCAGCATTTT
once	12	TRBV7-2	.	TRBJ2-1	CASSLGGQSKFF	TGTGCCAGCAGCTTAGGAGGTCAAAGCAAGTTCTTC
once	12	TRBV10-2	.	TRBJ1-1	CASSGDWTEAFF	TGCGCCAGCAGTGGAGATTGGACAGAAGCTTTCTTT
many	17	TRBV6-6	TRBD2	TRBJ2-1	CASSPSSGASSYNEQFF	TGTGCCAGCAGTCCGAGTAGCGGGGCTAGCTCCTACAATGAGCAGTTCTTC
.	14	TRBV9	.	TRBJ1-1	CASSVNSGATEAFF	TGTGCCAGCAGCGTAAACTCAGGGGCCACTGAAGCTTTCTTT
.	14	TRBV6-5	TRBD1	TRBJ1-2	CASRDRGPGYGYTF	TGTGCCAGCAGGGACAGGGGGCCGGGGTATGGCTACACCTTC
.	13	TRBV30	TRBD1	TRBJ1-2	CAWIPGQEKGYTF	TGTGCCTGGATCCCGGGACAGGAAAAAGGCTACACCTTC
.	14	TRBV5-5	.	TRBJ1-2	CASSQPWGGRGYTF	TGTGCCAGCAGCCAACCGTGGGGGGGTAGAGGCTACACCTTC
.	15	TRBV18	TRBD2	TRBJ2-3	CASSSLAGKIDTQYF	TGTGCCAGCTCATCCTTAGCGGGGAAGATAGATACGCAGTATTTT
.	14	TRBV7-9	.	TRBJ2-7	CASSTTVSSYEQYF	TGTGCCAGCAGCACCACAGTAAGCTCCTACGAGCAGTACTTC
once	14	TRBV6-5	TRBD1	TRBJ1-2	CASSRGTGGSGYTF	TGTGCCAGCAGCCGGGGGACAGGGGGCTCTGGCTACACCTTC
.	15	TRBV28	TRBD1	TRBJ2-6	CASSRQGSGANVLTF	TGTGCCAGCAGCCGACAGGGGTCTGGGGCCAACGTCCTGACTTTC
.	12	TRBV4-2	.	TRBJ2-1	CASSQRDYEQFF	TGTGCCAGCAGCCAAAGAGACTACGAGCAGTTCTTC
few	16	TRBV5-1	TRBD1	TRBJ2-3	CASSLATGGLGDTQYF	TGCGCCAGCAGCTTGGCGACAGGGGGCTTAGGAGATACGCAGTATTTT
few	15	TRBV19	TRBD1	TRBJ1-1	CASRETGMANTEAFF	TGTGCCAGTAGGGAGACAGGGATGGCGAACACTGAAGCTTTCTTT
.	16	TRBV5-8	TRBD1	TRBJ1-1	CASSFDRGRMNTEAFF	TGTGCCAGCAGCTTTGACAGGGGGCGGATGAACACTGAAGCTTTCTTT